The 32 T cell receptor beta chains below come from one sample, sequenced in a study of lymphopenia after photon versus proton radiotherapy. Sequencing was performed with immunoSEQ multiplex PCR; in TCRdb, only in-frame clones are kept and a portion is missing. The data show more than 80,000 clones, around four fifths seen once. The sequencing used peripheral blood, collected from a patient treated with proton-based radiotherapy. Every receptor here comes from a man between 60 and 70 years old with pancreatic cancer.

This clone was observed a single time. The genes are TRBV10-2 and TRBJ2-7, with D unresolved. Germline V CDR1 and CDR2: WSHSY, SAAADI. CDR3 length: 13 residues. V was trimmed by 3 bases and J by 2 bases, leaving 8 bases between them. The CDR3 bases are TGCGCCAGCAGTGATGCAGGTCCCTACGAGCAGTACTTC. Its translation is CASSDAGPYEQYF.

This sequence joins TRBV7-2 and TRBJ2-3; D is perhaps TRBD1 (6 bases). V lost 5 bases and J 1 base, leaving 13 bases between the germline ends. In germline, CDR1 is SGHTA, CDR2 FQGNSA. This CDR3 contains 15 residues. DNA of the CDR3: TGTGCCAGCAGCCAAGCAGGGGTGGGCACAGATACGCAGTATTTT. Amino acid sequence: CASSQAGVGTDTQYF.

The chain has TRBV11-2 and TRBJ1-1, with D maybe TRBD1 (5 bases). The CDR3 runs to 13 residues. V was clipped by 5 bases and J by 3 bases, with 10 bases between them. CDR1 and CDR2 from the germline V gene are SGHAT and FQNNGV. CDR3 amino acids: CASSGGIYTEAFF. DNA for the CDR3: TGTGCCAGCAGCGGGGGGATTTACACTGAAGCTTTCTTT. Full variable domain (remainder filled in from reference TRBV11-2 and TRBJ1-1): EAGVAQSPRYKIIEKRQSVAFWCNPISGHATLYWYQQILGQGPKLLIQFQNNGVVDDSQLPKDRFSAERLKGVDSTLKIQPAKLEDSAVYLCASSGGIYTEAFFGQGTRLTVV.

In its sample, this clone was seen a few times. This chain connects TRBV4-2 to TRBJ2-3; 9 bases are shared with TRBD2. CDR3 length equals 17 residues. Germline V gene lookup returns CDR1 LGHNA and CDR2 YNFKEQ. Germline trimming cut 1 base from V and 0 bases from J; bases unmatched to any gene: 5. CDR3 region: CASSQAGAGGSTDTQYF. CDR3 in DNA: TGTGCCAGCAGCCAAGCTGGAGCGGGAGGTAGCACAGATACGCAGTATTTT.

Concerning this clone itself: This same CDR3 is encoded by further DNA sequences in the sample. The chain has TRBV30 and TRBJ2-1; D is possibly TRBD2 (6 bases). Germline-derived CDR1 and CDR2 are GTSNPN and SVGIG (reference sequence). Deletions cut 4 bases from V and 3 bases from J, with 37 bases between. CDR3 size: 22 residues. The CDR3 loop is CAWTLVGRRRASDSHFYNEQFF. The CDR3 region has the DNA TGTGCCTGGACCCTGGTGGGGCGGCGGAGGGCCTCGGACTCGCACTTCTACAATGAGCAGTTCTTC.

The chain has TRBV5-3 and TRBJ2-1; 11 positions agree with TRBD2. TRBV5-3 is an ORF, with its function uncertain. The CDR3 length is 17 residues. With 4 bases clipped from V and 2 bases from J, the junction kept 8 bases outside the gene matches. Here the CDR3 DNA reads TGTGCCAGAAGCCTGGGACTAGCGGCGATAACCTACAATGAGCAGTTCTTC. Encoded protein: CARSLGLAAITYNEQFF.

The chain couples TRBV19 to TRBJ1-5, with a tentative D call TRBD1 (6 bases). The V gene's germline CDR1 is LNHDA and CDR2 SQIVND (reference sequence). This CDR3 is 15 amino acids long. Trimming left V 5 bases short and J 5 bases short, with 16 bases between. For the CDR3, the DNA is TGTGCCAGTAGTTCTCCGGGACAACCCGATCAGCCCCAGCATTTT. It specifies CASSSPGQPDQPQHF.

The chain employs TRBV7-8 and TRBJ2-2; D gene ambiguous. Germline-derived CDR1 and CDR2 are SGHVS and FQNEAQ. This CDR3 comprises 14 residues. CDR3 in amino acids: CATRGRKNTGELFF. DNA for the CDR3: TGTGCTACGAGAGGCAGAAAAAACACCGGGGAGCTGTTTTTT.

This clone was found once. The chain carries TRBV19 and TRBJ1-5; 8 bases map to TRBD1. Trimming at V came to 6 bases and at J to 3 bases, leaving 4 bases not matched to a gene. Germline values: CDR1 LNHDA, CDR2 SQIVND (reference sequence). The CDR3 runs 14 residues. This chain's CDR3 is CASSPQGVNQPQHF. The DNA of the CDR3 is TGTGCCAGTAGCCCACAGGGGGTCAATCAGCCCCAGCATTTT. Filled out from reference TRBV19 and TRBJ1-5, the complete variable domain reads DGGITQSPKYLFRKEGQNVTLSCEQNLNHDAMYWYRQDPGQGLRLIYYSQIVNDFQKGDIAEGYSVSREKKESFPLTVTSAQKNPTAFYLCASSPQGVNQPQHFGDGTRLSIL.

The chain recombines TRBV5-1 with TRBJ2-3, with 9 bases matching TRBD1. Germline V gene data show CDR1 as SGHRS and CDR2 as YFSETQ. Germline trimming cut 4 bases from V and 0 bases from J; bases unmatched to any gene: 9. The CDR3 runs to 17 residues. CDR3 nucleotides: TGCGCCAGCAGCCATTATACAGGGGGCTATAGCACAGATACGCAGTATTTT. Translating it yields CASSHYTGGYSTDTQYF.

This clone appeared once. This chain joins TRBV11-3 and TRBJ2-2, with 7 bases identical to TRBD1. This CDR3 is built from 14 residues. V trimming: 0 bases; J trimming: 6 bases; junction bases outside the gene matches: 1. Germline V gene data show CDR1 as SGHNT and CDR2 as YENEEA. For the CDR3, the DNA is TGTGCCAGCAGCTTAGAAGGGGGCCCCGGGGAGCTGTTTTTT. This sequence encodes CASSLEGGPGELFF.

The CDR3 region is CASSRRTGAAEQYF. The CDR3 nucleotides are TGTGCCAGCAGCCGAAGGACAGGGGCGGCCGAGCAGTACTTC. The chain has TRBV11-3 and TRBJ2-7; TRBD1 matches at 9 bases. V was clipped by 5 bases and J by 6 bases; unmatched bases: 8. This CDR3 is built from 14 residues. Per germline, CDR1 SGHNT and CDR2 YENEEA.

V usage is TRBV6-5 and J usage is TRBJ2-5, with 12 bases identical to TRBD2. Germline-derived CDR1 and CDR2 are MNHEY and SVGAGI. There are 15 residues in the CDR3. V was pared by 2 bases and J by 4 bases, with 2 bases of the junction left unmatched. The CDR3 nucleotides read TGTGCCAGCAGTTACCAGGGACTAGCGGGAGAGACCCAGTACTTC. Its protein product is CASSYQGLAGETQYF.

This clone has a single count. J is TRBJ2-1 and V is TRBV5-1; 9 bases match TRBD2. The V gene's germline CDR1 is SGHRS and CDR2 YFSETQ. J lost 5 bases, V lost 0 bases, and 6 bases had no gene match. CDR3 length equals 16 residues. CDR3 DNA: TGCGCCAGCAGCTTGGCCCCTAGCGGGACTAACAATGAGCAGTTCTTC. It encodes CASSLAPSGTNNEQFF.

The chain combines TRBV7-2 with TRBJ2-7; unclear D gene. Germline V gives CDR1 SGHTA, CDR2 FQGNSA. The CDR3 is made up of 13 amino acids. V lost 0 bases and J 1 base, leaving 4 bases between the germline ends. The CDR3 DNA reads as TGTGCCAGCAGCTTAGCGGGGTCCTACGAGCAGTACTTC. Residues: CASSLAGSYEQYF. The full variable domain, its missing parts supplied by reference TRBV7-2 and TRBJ2-7, is GAGVSQSPSNKVTEKGKDVELRCDPISGHTALYWYRQSLGQGLEFLIYFQGNSAPDKSGLPSDRFSAERTGGSVSTLTIQRTQQEDSAVYLCASSLAGSYEQYFGPGTRLTVT.

This chain connects TRBV7-2 to TRBJ2-1, with D hard to call. The germline gives CDR1 SGHTA, CDR2 FQGNSA. V lost 5 bases to trimming and J lost 7 bases, with 12 bases between them. CDR3 length: 13 amino acids. The CDR3 DNA follows: TGTGCCAGCAGCCCCCCCTTCGGTAATGAGCAGTTCTTC. This codes for CASSPPFGNEQFF. Filled out from reference TRBV7-2 and TRBJ2-1, the complete variable domain reads GAGVSQSPSNKVTEKGKDVELRCDPISGHTALYWYRQSLGQGLEFLIYFQGNSAPDKSGLPSDRFSAERTGGSVSTLTIQRTQQEDSAVYLCASSPPFGNEQFFGPGTRLTVL.

The rearrangement uses TRBV6-1 and TRBJ2-1; 10 nucleotides line up with TRBD1. This CDR3 region has 13 residues. Per germline, CDR1 MNHNS and CDR2 SASEGT. J lost 9 bases, V lost 6 bases, and 5 bases had no gene match. The CDR3 DNA reads as TGTGCCAGCAGAGGACAGGGGGTCGGTGAGCAGTTCTTC. Protein: CASRGQGVGEQFF.

This clone occurred a few times. The chain employs TRBV5-6 and TRBJ1-3; 8 bases agree with TRBD1. Germline CDR1 reads SGHDT; CDR2 reads YYEEEE. The CDR3 has 15 residues. Unmatched junction bases numbered 4, after V lost 2 bases and J lost 3 bases. The CDR3 loop is CASSFVTGDGNTIYF. The CDR3 DNA reads TGTGCCAGCAGCTTTGTGACAGGGGATGGAAACACCATATATTTT. The complete variable domain, with remaining parts taken from reference TRBV5-6 and TRBJ1-3, reads DAGVTQSPTHLIKTRGQQVTLRCSPKSGHDTVSWYQQALGQGPQFIFQYYEEEERQRGNFPDRFSGHQFPNYSSELNVNALLLGDSALYLCASSFVTGDGNTIYFGEGSWLTVV.

On this clone itself: This same CDR3 is encoded by further DNA sequences in the sample. The gene calls are TRBV7-9 and TRBJ2-1; 7 positions agree with TRBD2. The CDR3 covers 13 residues. V dropped 1 base and J dropped 9; count of bases not matched to a gene: 3. Germline V lookup: CDR1 SEHNR, CDR2 FQNEAQ (reference sequence). This CDR3 reads CASSLGGSGEQFF. CDR3 DNA sequence: TGTGCCAGCAGCTTAGGCGGGAGCGGTGAGCAGTTCTTC.

This clone was recorded only once. In nucleotides, the CDR3 is TGTGCCAGCAGTTGGTCTACATTCTTAACCGGGACAGGGAATGGCTACACCTTC. Amino acids: CASSWSTFLTGTGNGYTF. The chain is built from TRBV28 and TRBJ1-2, with TRBD1 identical over 9 bases. Germline assignment: CDR1 MDHEN and CDR2 SYDVKM. The ends lost 4 bases at V and 6 bases at J; junction bases unmatched: 18. This CDR3 contains 18 residues.

V gene TRBV27 combines with J gene TRBJ2-3; the D is unclear. Germline V gives CDR1 MNHEY, CDR2 SMNVEV (reference sequence). V was shortened by 6 bases and J by 0 bases, with 13 bases between the two germline ends. This CDR3 region has 15 residues. This CDR3 is CASSDVSYSTDTQYF. CDR3 bases: TGTGCCAGCAGCGACGTTAGTTATAGCACAGATACGCAGTATTTT.

This clone was seen a few times. This chain uses TRBV7-9 with TRBJ2-3, with D tentatively TRBD1 (7 bases). Per the germline V gene, CDR1 is SEHNR and CDR2 is FQNEAQ (reference sequence). The CDR3 spans 16 residues. Deletions cut 4 bases from V and 0 bases from J, with 14 bases between. The CDR3 nucleotides are TGTGCCAGCAGCTCGAGACAGGGACTGAGCACAGATACGCAGTATTTT. This sequence encodes CASSSRQGLSTDTQYF.

This clone occurred a few times. This chain links TRBV18 with TRBJ2-1; a weak D match, TRBD2 (6 bases). Trimming stripped 2 bases from V and 5 bases from J, with 16 bases between. The CDR3 runs 16 residues. Germline lookup yields CDR1 KGHSH and CDR2 LQKENI. In DNA, the CDR3 is TGTGCCAGCTCACCAGGCTGGGGGGAGGTCCACAATGAGCAGTTCTTC. It translates to CASSPGWGEVHNEQFF.

CDR3 nucleotide sequence: TGTGCCATCAACCTAGCGGGCTGGGATGAGCAGTTCTTC. Protein sequence: CAINLAGWDEQFF. This rearrangement joins TRBV10-3 to TRBJ2-1; 8 bases are a match to TRBD2. CDR3 length: 13 residues. The germline V gene encodes CDR1 ENHRY and CDR2 SYGVKD. With V trimmed by 7 bases and J by 8 bases, 7 bases remained unmatched.

This sequence joins TRBV11-3 and TRBJ2-1; no clear D gene. This CDR3 contains 13 residues. CDR1 and CDR2 from the germline V gene are SGHNT and YENEEA. The V gene lost 4 bases and the J gene lost 8 bases, with 12 bases spanning the gap. CDR3 protein: CASSYGSNHEQFF. The CDR3 DNA follows: TGTGCCAGCAGCTATGGTAGTAACCATGAGCAGTTCTTC.

By share, this clone counts as medium-sized. The chain uses TRBV30 and TRBJ1-2; D gene ambiguous. Germline V CDR1 and CDR2: GTSNPN, SVGIG (reference sequence). Trimming removed 1 base from V and 5 bases from J, with 14 bases in between. This CDR3 is built from 14 residues. CDR3 residues: CAWSETIRTYGYTF. DNA of the CDR3: TGTGCCTGGAGTGAAACAATCCGTACTTATGGCTACACCTTC.

This chain uses TRBV5-1 with TRBJ1-4; D perhaps matches TRBD1 (5 bases). This CDR3 is built from 15 residues. V lost 4 bases to trimming and J lost 7 bases, with 17 bases between them. Germline V lookup: CDR1 SGHRS, CDR2 YFSETQ. The CDR3 protein is CASSLDSRGPEKLFF. Written as DNA, the CDR3 is TGCGCCAGCAGCCTAGACAGCCGGGGCCCTGAAAAACTGTTTTTT.

This chain joins TRBV7-9 and TRBJ2-7; 7 bases align to TRBD2. The germline V gene has CDR1 SEHNR and CDR2 FQNEAQ (reference sequence). V was pared by 4 bases and J by 12 bases, with 12 bases of the junction left unmatched. This CDR3 is built from 13 residues. The CDR3 bases are TGTGCCAGCAGCTACGTGGGGGGAGGGCTGCCGTACTTC. Protein sequence: CASSYVGGGLPYF. Drawing the rest from reference TRBV7-9 and TRBJ2-7, the complete variable domain is DTGVSQNPRHKITKRGQNVTFRCDPISEHNRLYWYRQTLGQGPEFLTYFQNEAQLEKSRLLSDRFSAERPKGSFSTLEIQRTEQGDSAMYLCASSYVGGGLPYFGPGTRLTVT.

The chain carries TRBV28 and TRBJ2-3, with 7 bases that match TRBD2. V shed 8 bases, J shed 0 bases, and the junction held 11 bases outside the gene matches. The CDR3 covers 16 residues. The germline V gene has CDR1 MDHEN and CDR2 SYDVKM. The CDR3 sequence: CASYGGFFTSTDTQYF. The DNA for the CDR3 is TGTGCCAGCTACGGGGGGTTTTTTACTAGCACAGATACGCAGTATTTT.

This clone was detected once. The V and J genes are TRBV11-2 and TRBJ2-3; D may be TRBD2 (6 bases). The CDR3 is 15 residues long. Germline-derived CDR1 and CDR2 are SGHAT and FQNNGV. V lost 6 bases and J 1 base, leaving 14 bases between the germline ends. DNA of the CDR3: TGTGCCAGCAGTTTATTGAGCGGGCGCACAGATACGCAGTATTTT. The encoded protein is CASSLLSGRTDTQYF.

The V gene is TRBV15, the J gene TRBJ1-1; D is unresolved. The length of the CDR3 is 13 residues. Trimming stripped 1 base from V and 6 bases from J, with 9 bases between. The germline V gene has CDR1 LNHNV and CDR2 YYDKDF (reference sequence). The CDR3 loop reads CATSRVRRAEAFF. The CDR3 DNA follows: TGTGCCACCAGCAGAGTGCGGAGGGCTGAAGCTTTCTTT.

This chain links TRBV18 with TRBJ2-3; D not certain. V gave up 0 bases and J gave up 7 bases, with 8 bases separating them. CDR1 is KGHSH, CDR2 LQKENI, per germline. The CDR3 is made up of 13 amino acids. The CDR3 region is CASSPPAANTQYF. For the CDR3, the DNA is TGTGCCAGCTCACCACCGGCTGCCAATACGCAGTATTTT.